The next 24 T cell receptor beta chains were all read from a single sample in a study of shared clonotypes between healthy human individuals. Method: immunoSEQ multiplex PCR; TCRdb's copy keeps in-frame clones and lacks some. The profile shows 2 million to 2.5 million clones, roughly 95% of them singletons. The sequencing input was naive CD4+ T cells sorted from blood. The subset here: CD45RA+ positively selected. These receptors originate from a man younger than 35 in good health.

A few counts support this clone. The CDR3 DNA follows: TGTGCCAGCACATCTCCGGGGATCGGCTATGGCTACACCTTC. It is translated as CASTSPGIGYGYTF. The chain carries TRBV5-4 and TRBJ1-2; D is uncertain. Germline V gene data show CDR1 as SGHNT and CDR2 as YYREEE (reference sequence). This CDR3 has 14 residues. Trimming took off 6 bases at V and 4 bases at J, with 16 bases between the two ends.

The CDR3 coding sequence is TGTGCCAGCAGCTTAGGGGCGGGAGAAGCTTTCTTT. This translates into CASSLGAGEAFF. The V gene is TRBV7-2, the J gene TRBJ1-1; D is ambiguous. The CDR3 spans 12 residues. CDR1 and CDR2 (germline): SGHTA, FQGNSA. The ends were cut back, 1 base at V and 8 bases at J, with 8 bases in the middle.

The chain has TRBV19 and TRBJ1-6, with D perhaps matching TRBD1 (6 bases). The V end lost 5 bases, the J end lost 5 bases, and 16 bases lay between the germline ends. Per germline, CDR1 LNHDA and CDR2 SQIVND (reference sequence). The CDR3 is made up of 16 amino acids. The CDR3 sequence: CASSSTGGADNSPLHF. The CDR3 nucleotides are TGTGCCAGTAGTTCCACCGGGGGCGCGGATAATTCACCCCTCCACTTT.

The J gene is TRBJ2-5, the V gene TRBV7-2; D not certain. This CDR3 contains 12 residues. Trimming shortened V by 4 bases and J by 2 bases, and 5 bases separated the two germline ends. CDR1 and CDR2 from the germline V gene are SGHTA and FQGNSA. CDR3 residues: CASSWWQETQYF. The DNA of the CDR3 is TGTGCCAGCAGCTGGTGGCAAGAGACCCAGTACTTC.

The chain has TRBV18 and TRBJ2-7; D is undetermined. V lost 1 base to trimming and J lost 3 bases, with 10 bases between them. Germline V gene lookup returns CDR1 KGHSH and CDR2 LQKENI. This CDR3 region has 14 residues. In DNA, the CDR3 is TGTGCCAGCTCACCACTCAGTCAATTCTACGAGCAGTACTTC. It specifies CASSPLSQFYEQYF.

The chain carries TRBV21-1 and TRBJ1-5; the DNA was not used to check the table's D call, TRBD1. TRBV21-1 is a pseudogene segment. The CDR3 covers 17 residues. Here the CDR3 reads CASSRTPGTGPNQPQHF. The CDR3 DNA reads TGTGCCAGCAGCAGAACGCCCGGGACAGGCCCTAACCAGCCCCAGCATTTT.

This chain uses TRBV27 with TRBJ1-2; 10 bases are shared with TRBD1. Germline loops: CDR1 MNHEY, CDR2 SMNVEV (reference sequence). After removal of 5 bases from V and 2 bases from J, the junction contained 14 bases not matched to a gene. This CDR3 spans 18 amino acids. The CDR3 nucleotides are TGTGCCAGCAGTCCAGATCCGGGACAGGGGTTGGCGAACTATGGCTACACCTTC. It encodes CASSPDPGQGLANYGYTF.

In DNA, the CDR3 is TGTGCCAGCAGCGATACAGGGGAGCCCCAGCATTTT. Translated, it gives CASSDTGEPQHF. The V gene is TRBV11-2, the J gene TRBJ1-5; 7 nucleotides match TRBD1. This CDR3 comprises 12 residues. J was trimmed by 8 bases and V by 5 bases; bases with no gene match: 3. Per the germline V gene, CDR1 is SGHAT and CDR2 is FQNNGV.

V and J are TRBV30 and TRBJ2-7, with D possibly being TRBD2 (6 bases). The CDR3 contains 15 residues. Germline V lookup: CDR1 GTSNPN, CDR2 SVGIG (reference sequence). Trimming removed 2 bases at V and 3 bases at J, with 17 bases between. The CDR3 reads CAWSTPGRSSYEQYF. The CDR3, as DNA: TGTGCCTGGAGTACCCCGGGGAGGAGCAGCTACGAGCAGTACTTC. Full variable domain (rest looked up from reference TRBV30 and TRBJ2-7): SQTIHQWPATLVQPVGSPLSLECTVEGTSNPNLYWYRQAAGRGLQLLFYSVGIGQISSEVPQNLSASRPQDRQFILSSKKLLLSDSGFYLCAWSTPGRSSYEQYFGPGTRLTVT.

V and J are TRBV5-1 and TRBJ2-2, with 12 bases that match TRBD2. Germline values: CDR1 SGHRS, CDR2 YFSETQ. Losses at the gene ends were 4 bases for V and 2 bases for J; bases not matched to a gene: 6. The CDR3 loop spans 17 amino acids. The CDR3 spells CASSAGLAGVNTGELFF. The CDR3, as DNA: TGCGCCAGCAGCGCGGGACTAGCGGGCGTAAACACCGGGGAGCTGTTTTTT.

The table lists this clone with a count of one. This CDR3 is also generated by other DNA sequences in the sample. The chain is built from TRBV30 and TRBJ1-2; D gene ambiguous. The CDR3 contains 13 residues. The V end was cut by 0 bases, the J end by 2 bases, with 7 bases between. Germline lookup yields CDR1 GTSNPN and CDR2 SVGIG (reference sequence). CDR3 amino acids: CAWSVWENYGYTF. Written as DNA, the CDR3 is TGTGCCTGGAGTGTATGGGAGAACTATGGCTACACCTTC.

CDR3 bases: TGTGCCAGCACAAGCGGGGGGCGCGGAGAGACCCAGTACTTC. Protein: CASTSGGRGETQYF. The genes are TRBV2 and TRBJ2-5; TRBD2 matches 9 bases. CDR3 size: 14 residues. The ends lost 7 bases at V and 4 bases at J; junction bases unmatched: 7. Germline CDR1 reads SNHLY; CDR2 reads FYNNEI.

CDR3: CASSFIGNTGELFF. The CDR3 DNA sequence: TGCGCCAGCAGCTTTATCGGAAACACCGGGGAGCTGTTTTTT. The chain couples TRBV5-1 to TRBJ2-2, with D uncertain. The germline V gene encodes CDR1 SGHRS and CDR2 YFSETQ. Deletions cut 2 bases from V and 2 bases from J, with 7 bases between. The CDR3 covers 14 residues.

The V call is TRBV15, the J call TRBJ2-2; no definite D call. V lost 1 base to trimming and J lost 6 bases, with 6 bases between them. Germline CDR1 is LNHNV and CDR2 is YYDKDF (reference sequence). The CDR3 has 13 amino acids. The CDR3 sequence is CATSRATPGELFF. The CDR3 DNA reads TGTGCCACCAGCAGAGCGACCCCCGGGGAGCTGTTTTTT. The whole variable domain, filled in from reference TRBV15 and TRBJ2-2, reads DAMVIQNPRYQVTQFGKPVTLSCSQTLNHNVMYWYQQKSSQAPKLLFHYYDKDFNNEADTPDNFQSRRPNTSFCFLDIRSPGLGDTAMYLCATSRATPGELFFGEGSRLTVL.

J is TRBJ2-3 and V is TRBV5-6; D call uncertain. The CDR3 loop spans 13 amino acids. Germline-derived CDR1 and CDR2 are SGHDT and YYEEEE. Trimming removed 0 bases from V and 8 bases from J, with 10 bases in between. The CDR3 here is CASSLAKIGTQYF. CDR3 nucleotide sequence: TGTGCCAGCAGCTTGGCGAAAATCGGTACGCAGTATTTT.

Concerning this clone itself: Different DNA sequences within this sample yield the same CDR3. This chain uses TRBV2 with TRBJ1-5, with D possibly TRBD1 on 5 matching bases. This CDR3 spans 14 amino acids. Trimming removed 4 bases at V and 1 base at J, with 8 bases between. CDR1 is SNHLY, CDR2 FYNNEI, per germline. In nucleotides, the CDR3 is TGTGCCAGCAGTGGACAGTACAGCAATCAGCCCCAGCATTTT. Protein product: CASSGQYSNQPQHF.

V is TRBV2 and J is TRBJ2-7; the D call may be TRBD1 or TRBD2 (5 bases each). Germline V lookup: CDR1 SNHLY, CDR2 FYNNEI. The CDR3 covers 15 residues. Trimming took off 3 bases at V and 2 bases at J, with 14 bases between the two ends. Here the CDR3 DNA reads TGTGCCAGCAGTGAGCGCCGGGACGCGACCTACGAGCAGTACTTC. Amino acids: CASSERRDATYEQYF.

This chain connects TRBV29-1 to TRBJ2-5, with 9 bases fitting TRBD2. The closer fit of TRBJ2-7 to the DNA end suggests the J call may be wrong. Germline assignment: CDR1 SQVTM and CDR2 ANQGSEA. The CDR3 loop spans 14 amino acids. The chain's CDR3 is CSVIEPSGTHEQYF. As DNA, the CDR3 is TGCAGCGTTATAGAGCCTAGCGGGACCCACGAGCAGTACTTC.

The gene calls are TRBV6-6 and TRBJ1-2; D not certain. Trimming removed 6 bases at V and 6 bases at J, with 11 bases between. The CDR3 length is 12 residues. The germline V gene has CDR1 MNHNY and CDR2 SVGAGI (reference sequence). The CDR3 region is CASRLRTNGYTF. CDR3 nucleotide sequence: TGTGCCAGCAGGCTTCGGACGAATGGCTACACCTTC.

This rearrangement joins TRBV5-1 to TRBJ1-3, with 8 bases matching TRBD1. The germline gives CDR1 SGHRS, CDR2 YFSETQ. J gave up 4 bases and V 3 bases, and 6 bases lay outside the gene matches. The CDR3 has 15 amino acids. The CDR3, as DNA: TGCGCCAGCAGCTCTGATTGGGACAGGGGAAACACCATATATTTT. The encoded protein is CASSSDWDRGNTIYF.

The V gene is TRBV7-2, the J gene TRBJ2-1, with a weak D call TRBD2 (6 bases). The CDR3 covers 15 residues. Germline assignment: CDR1 SGHTA and CDR2 FQGNSA. V was shortened by 5 bases and J by 4 bases, with 15 bases between the two germline ends. The CDR3 loop is CASSQTRLQYNEQFF. CDR3 in DNA: TGTGCCAGCAGCCAGACTAGACTTCAATACAATGAGCAGTTCTTC. The variable domain in full, with the rest retrieved from reference TRBV7-2 and TRBJ2-1, is GAGVSQSPSNKVTEKGKDVELRCDPISGHTALYWYRQSLGQGLEFLIYFQGNSAPDKSGLPSDRFSAERTGGSVSTLTIQRTQQEDSAVYLCASSQTRLQYNEQFFGPGTRLTVL.

This clone has a handful of counts. Other nucleotide sequences from this sample produce the same CDR3. The V gene is TRBV2, the J gene TRBJ2-7; D ambiguous. Trimming cost V 7 bases and J 1 base, with 5 bases left between them. The CDR3 is 11 amino acids. Germline CDR1 and CDR2: SNHLY and FYNNEI. CDR3 protein: CASTSSYEQYF. DNA for the CDR3: TGTGCCAGCACAAGTTCCTACGAGCAGTACTTC.

The chain has TRBV9 and TRBJ2-1; 11 bases align to TRBD2. Germline V gene data show CDR1 as SGDLS and CDR2 as YYNGEE. J gave up 7 bases and V 4 bases, and 16 bases lay outside the gene matches. This CDR3 region has 18 residues. Written as DNA, the CDR3 is TGTGCCAGCAGCCCCAAGATTCCCCTAGCGGGAGGATGGAATGAGCAGTTCTTC. As protein: CASSPKIPLAGGWNEQFF.

This sequence joins TRBV18 and TRBJ2-3; D possibly corresponds to TRBD1 (5 bases). The germline V and J ends were trimmed by 0 bases and 0 bases, with 7 bases remaining between them. CDR1 and CDR2 from the germline V gene are KGHSH and LQKENI. The CDR3 sequence is 15 residues long. In nucleotides, the CDR3 is TGTGCCAGCTCACCACCGGCAGGGAGCACAGATACGCAGTATTTT. It yields the protein CASSPPAGSTDTQYF.